These T cell receptor beta chains were read from a single sample in a study of beta chain features in type 1 diabetes. This table comes from immunoSEQ multiplex PCR, and its TCRdb copy is limited to in-frame clones, with some not included. Counted here are approximately 600,000 clones, roughly 12% occurring once; the ten biggest clones make up 0.095% to 0.15%. The sample was naive CD4+ T cells from blood. The receptors here all came from a man aged 30-40 years with type 1 diabetes. CDR3s include the opening cysteine and the closing phenylalanine or tryptophan. Each record gives: D gene, J gene, V gene, clone size, CDR3 DNA, CDR3 protein. A D gene is named only where the DNA matches it firmly. Some rows have no size entry. The others give once, few or many, or a class for an expanded clone.

>TRBD1|TRBJ1-2|TRBV7-2|few
TGTGCCAGCAACCGGGACAGGGGGTATGGCTACACCTTC
CASNRDRGYGYTF
>-|TRBJ1-5|TRBV27|-
TGTGCCAGCAGTTTAGTGGGCGGACCTAGCAATCAGCCCCAGCATTTT
CASSLVGGPSNQPQHF
>-|TRBJ2-1|TRBV7-9|-
TGTGCCAGCAGCTTATCGATGCTGGGGCGTAAGCAGTTCTTC
CASSLSMLGRKQFF
>-|TRBJ2-2|TRBV5-1|few
TGCGCCAGCAGCTTGGGATCAGTTACCGGGGAGCTGTTTTTT
CASSLGSVTGELFF
>-|TRBJ1-2|TRBV9|few
TGTGCCAGCAGCCCTCCATCATTAGACGGCTACACCTTC
CASSPPSLDGYTF
>-|TRBJ1-2|TRBV4-2|-
TGTGCCAGCAGCCAAGCCGGGCCCAGCCTCTATGGCTACACCTTC
CASSQAGPSLYGYTF
>-|TRBJ2-4|TRBV6-6|-
TGTGCCAGCAGCCCGGGGGTGGTAAAAAACATTCAGTACTTC
CASSPGVVKNIQYF
>-|TRBJ2-2|TRBV5-1|-
TGCGCCAGCAGCTTGGTGGCAGATTCCACCGGGGAGCTGTTTTTT
CASSLVADSTGELFF
>-|TRBJ2-1|TRBV30|few
TGTGCCTGGAGCGGAACGGGGAATGAGCAGTTCTTC
CAWSGTGNEQFF
>TRBD1|TRBJ1-6|TRBV10-3|-
TGTGCCATCAGTGAGCAGGGGGCAGATTCACCCCTCCACTTT
CAISEQGADSPLHF